The clone carrying this T cell receptor beta chain was seen many times. The antigen is not known. These data are taken from a study of breast tumors, draining lymph nodes, adjacent tissues. Regarding the study as a whole: Tumors had less TCR diversity than lymph nodes, more than nontumor tissue. Compared with basal-like, luminal-like tumors shared significantly more repertoire with nontumor tissue. That most tumor T cells come from lymph nodes remained unproven. Data fit most tumor T cells coming from lymph node, expanding in tumor.

There are 15 residues in the CDR3. Trimming took off 10 bases at V and 0 bases at J, with 15 bases between the two ends. The germline CDR1 and CDR2 sequences are KGHDR and SFDVKD. Samples came from axillary lymph nodes draining the breast cancer. TCRdb reprocessed the multiplex PCR reads via MiXCR and lists one record per CDR3 protein. The sample contains more than 250,000 distinct CDR3 sequences, 30% of which appear only once. This clonotype was obtained from a female donor with breast cancer. Some clones in this sample may be carry-over from other donors' samples. The chain couples TRBV24-1 to TRBJ1-5; TRBD1 is a possible D gene (6 bases). The sequenced sample was axillary lymph node tissue. The DNA for the CDR3 is TGTGCCACACAACCAGGGGTTGGTAGCAATCAGCCCCAGCATTTT. Its translation: CATQPGVGSNQPQHF.